Sequencing of this T cell receptor (beta chain) was carried out in a study of blood T cell repertoires in COVID-19. Overall study context: COVID-19 samples, acute and convalescent, were from the United States, Italy and Spain. PBMCs, B-cell-depleted T cells, or T cells were the source of the cDNA or gDNA that made up the material.

In the source study's methods: Estimates of nucleated cell counts were drawn from the amplification of reference gene primers. Sequencing used immunoSEQ multiplex PCR; TCRdb keeps in-frame clones, though not all of them. For V, J and clone size, that table is used; D and trimming come from the DNA. The table has 120,000 to 150,000 clones, approximately 90% seen once. Germline CDR1 is ENHRY and CDR2 is SYGVKD. This CDR3 has 14 residues. Trimming took off 7 bases at V and 4 bases at J, with 16 bases between the two ends. The sequence was collected from a woman aged 45-60 years with active or convalescent COVID-19. The V and J genes are TRBV10-3 and TRBJ1-2, with a possible D match to TRBD1 (5 bases). Source material: peripheral blood. The CDR3 reads CAIKDVEGLYGYTF. The CDR3 nucleotides are TGTGCCATCAAGGATGTGGAGGGACTCTATGGCTACACCTTC.